Below are 20 T cell receptor beta chains sequenced from a single sample in a study of blood T cells in healthy people across ages. With a J-beta primer mix and a sample-barcoded 5' primer, a second PCR ran roughly 6 to 11 cycles. TCRdb reanalysed the 5' RACE reads using MiXCR and keeps one entry per CDR3 protein. There are approximately 960,000 distinct CDR3 sequences in the sample; 25% to 35% occur only once, and 9.5% to 13% lies in the top ten. The same specimen was also included in a second study, on T cells of mothers and their children.

Material for sequencing was blood. The receptors here all came from a middle-aged woman in good health.

There are a few counts of this clonotype. This chain uses TRBV27 with TRBJ2-3, with TRBD1 matching 7 bases. This CDR3 contains 17 residues. Per the germline V gene, CDR1 is MNHEY and CDR2 is SMNVEV (reference sequence). V was pared by 0 bases and J by 1 base, with 7 bases of the junction left unmatched. CDR3 bases: TGTGCCAGCAGTTTATCAGGGTTAAGGGGGCGCACAGATACGCAGTATTTT. Translated, it gives CASSLSGLRGRTDTQYF.

This clonotype was picked up many times. The J gene is TRBJ2-5, the V gene TRBV7-2, with D possibly TRBD1 on 5 matching bases. Trimming pared 1 base from V and 7 bases from J, leaving 13 bases between. The CDR3 runs 14 residues. Germline V lookup: CDR1 SGHTA, CDR2 FQGNSA. For the CDR3, the DNA is TGTGCCAGCAGCTTAGGTGGCAGCACAGGGACCCAGTACTTC. Translated, it gives CASSLGGSTGTQYF.

The rearrangement uses TRBV29-1 and TRBJ1-2, with 11 bases that match TRBD1. Germline loops: CDR1 SQVTM, CDR2 ANQGSEA. The CDR3 contains 13 residues. Trimming took 5 bases from V and 6 from J; bases not matched to a gene: 5. The CDR3 reads CSVTGTGGNGYTF. The CDR3 DNA reads as TGCAGCGTTACCGGGACAGGGGGAAATGGCTACACCTTC.

This clonotype was found a few times. This sequence joins TRBV7-4 and TRBJ2-3; TRBD2 agrees at 14 bases. CDR3 size: 19 residues. Germline V CDR1 and CDR2: SGHVT, SQSDAQ. The V gene end was trimmed by 4 bases and the J gene end by 5 bases; junction bases not matched to a gene: 14. The CDR3 nucleotides are TGTGCCAGCAGCTACCTGAATCTTGGGACTAGCGGGGGTGTAGATACGCAGTATTTT. Translating gives CASSYLNLGTSGGVDTQYF.

The chain uses TRBV4-1 and TRBJ1-2; TRBD1 aligns across 7 bases. CDR1 and CDR2 (germline): MGHRA, YSYEKL. The CDR3 is 18 amino acids. Trimming took 2 bases from V and 4 from J; bases not matched to a gene: 16. The CDR3 protein is CASSQKGGGRGPSYGYTF. CDR3 bases: TGCGCCAGCAGCCAAAAAGGGGGTGGAAGGGGGCCCTCCTATGGCTACACCTTC.

Many counts were recorded for this clonotype. This rearrangement joins TRBV6-5 to TRBJ2-3; the D is unclear. The V end was cut by 0 bases, the J end by 12 bases, with 16 bases between. This CDR3 is built from 14 residues. Germline V lookup: CDR1 MNHEY, CDR2 SVGAGI. DNA for the CDR3: TGTGCCAGCAGTTACTCCTTAGGGCAGCCCGGTCAGTATTTT. Translating it yields CASSYSLGQPGQYF.

The V call is TRBV20-1, the J call TRBJ2-1; 9 bases are shared with TRBD2. The CDR3 extends over 12 amino acids. Looked up from germline, CDR1 is DFQATT and CDR2 is SNEGSKA (reference sequence). Trimming at V came to 6 bases and at J to 8 bases, leaving 5 bases not matched to a gene. CDR3 DNA sequence: TGCAGTGCCGCCGGGACTAGCTATGAGCAGTTCTTC. Its protein product is CSAAGTSYEQFF.

This sequence joins TRBV4-2 and TRBJ2-1; 8 nucleotides agree with TRBD2. This CDR3 comprises 15 residues. Per the germline V gene, CDR1 is LGHNA and CDR2 is YNFKEQ. The trim removed 1 base at V and 3 bases at J, leaving 2 bases unmatched. CDR3 residues: CASSQGSGDYNEQFF. CDR3 nucleotides: TGTGCCAGCAGCCAAGGTAGCGGGGACTACAATGAGCAGTTCTTC.

Comments on this clonotype: A junction boundary mismatches the germline segment, possibly from a read error. The rearrangement uses TRBV6-5 and TRBJ1-1, with TRBD1 as a possible D gene (6 bases). The CDR3 runs 14 residues. Germline CDR1 MNHEY, CDR2 SVGAGI. The chain's CDR3 is CASRSDRIHTEAFF. DNA of the CDR3: TGTGCCAGCAGATCCGACAGGATTCACACGGAAGCTTTCTTT.

The CDR3 DNA is TGTGCCAGCAGCTTAGTGATTCGACAGGGGGCTCATGAAGCTTTCTTT. This encodes CASSLVIRQGAHEAFF. The chain recombines TRBV7-2 with TRBJ1-1, with 10 positions matching TRBD1. The CDR3 totals 16 residues. With V trimmed by 1 base and J by 7 bases, 9 bases remained unmatched. The V gene's germline CDR1 is SGHTA and CDR2 FQGNSA.

At least ten counts were recorded for this clonotype. The gene calls are TRBV4-1 and TRBJ2-1; D is uncertain. This CDR3 is 15 amino acids long. Germline loops: CDR1 MGHRA, CDR2 YSYEKL. With 1 base removed from V and 5 bases from J, the gap between germline ends came to 12 bases. The CDR3 bases are TGCGCCAGCAGCCAAGTCTCGGCCCCGAACAATGAGCAGTTCTTC. It codes for CASSQVSAPNNEQFF.

Here the CDR3 DNA reads TGTGCCAGCAGCCCAGCGGGGGGCCGGACAGATACGCAGTATTTT. It yields the protein CASSPAGGRTDTQYF. This sequence joins TRBV7-9 and TRBJ2-3; 9 bases are shared with TRBD2. V lost 5 bases to trimming and J lost 3 bases; unmatched junction nucleotides: 6. The CDR3 consists of 15 residues. Germline V lookup: CDR1 SEHNR, CDR2 FQNEAQ (reference sequence).

V and J are TRBV7-2 and TRBJ1-6, with unresolved D. V was pared by 5 bases and J by 0 bases, with 11 bases between. The CDR3 consists of 16 residues. Germline CDR1 is SGHTA and CDR2 is FQGNSA. CDR3 sequence reads: CASSPSPSSYNSPLHF. CDR3 coding DNA: TGTGCCAGCAGCCCAAGCCCGAGCTCCTATAATTCACCCCTCCACTTT.

The table lists this clonotype with a few counts. The chain is built from TRBV4-1 and TRBJ2-5; D remains unclear. Germline CDR1 reads MGHRA; CDR2 reads YSYEKL. V dropped 5 bases and J dropped 4 bases, with 14 bases sitting between them. The CDR3 is 14 residues long. CDR3 protein: CASSNRMGLETQYF. CDR3 in DNA: TGCGCCAGCAGCAACCGTATGGGCCTAGAGACCCAGTACTTC.

J is TRBJ2-2 and V is TRBV5-5; D is perhaps TRBD2 (5 bases). V was cut by 5 bases and J by 0 bases, with 14 bases left in between. This CDR3 contains 16 residues. From germline, CDR1 is SGHKS and CDR2 YYEKEE (reference sequence). CDR3 residues: CASSLQTGSNTGELFF. CDR3 in DNA: TGTGCCAGCAGTTTGCAGACGGGGTCGAACACCGGGGAGCTGTTTTTT.

In its sample, this clonotype was seen many times. The rearrangement links TRBV7-3 to TRBJ2-6; unclear D gene. The CDR3 has 16 residues. V gave up 5 bases and J gave up 0 bases, with 11 bases separating them. Germline V gene data show CDR1 as SGHTA and CDR2 as FQGTGA. DNA of the CDR3: TGTGCCAGCAGCCCCAGGTGGGGCTCTGGGGCCAACGTCCTGACTTTC. As protein: CASSPRWGSGANVLTF.

This clonotype was observed a handful of times. The V gene is TRBV5-1, the J gene TRBJ2-7; 14 bases are shared with TRBD2. CDR3 length: 16 residues. CDR1 and CDR2 (germline): SGHRS, YFSETQ. The V gene end was trimmed by 3 bases and the J gene end by 6 bases; junction bases not matched to a gene: 8. Here the CDR3 DNA reads TGCGCCAGCAGCTCCGGGACTAGCGGGGGACAAGTCGAGCAGTACTTC. Translation: CASSSGTSGGQVEQYF.

The CDR3 sequence: CASSLEVGRNYGYTF. For the CDR3, the DNA is TGTGCCAGCAGCCTCGAGGTGGGACGGAACTATGGCTACACCTTC. The chain joins TRBV9 to TRBJ1-2; the D gene is possibly TRBD1 (5 bases). Germline CDR1 SGDLS, CDR2 YYNGEE. V was clipped by 4 bases and J by 2 bases, with 15 bases between them. This CDR3 is 15 amino acids long. Using reference TRBV9 and TRBJ1-2 for the parts outside the CDR3, the full variable domain is DSGVTQTPKHLITATGQRVTLRCSPRSGDLSVYWYQQSLDQGLQFLIQYYNGEERAKGNILERFSAQQFPDLHSELNLSSLELGDSALYFCASSLEVGRNYGYTFGSGTRLTVV.

This clonotype has a count of ten or more. The chain joins TRBV5-6 to TRBJ2-2, with 7 bases fitting TRBD1. V was clipped by 1 base and J by 4 bases; unmatched bases: 7. The CDR3 length is 16 residues. Germline values: CDR1 SGHDT, CDR2 YYEEEE. CDR3 nucleotides: TGTGCCAGCAGCTTGTATTGGGACAGTCTCACCGGGGAGCTGTTTTTT. This encodes CASSLYWDSLTGELFF.

This clonotype was detected only a few times. V gene TRBV20-1 combines with J gene TRBJ2-4, with 7 bases identical to TRBD2. Matching the DNA end better, TRBJ2-7 makes the J call doubtful. The CDR3 runs to 13 residues. Looked up from germline, CDR1 is DFQATT and CDR2 is SNEGSKA (reference sequence). The DNA for the CDR3 is TGCAGTGCGCGACTAGCCGACTCCTACGAGCAGTACTTC. This gives the protein CSARLADSYEQYF.